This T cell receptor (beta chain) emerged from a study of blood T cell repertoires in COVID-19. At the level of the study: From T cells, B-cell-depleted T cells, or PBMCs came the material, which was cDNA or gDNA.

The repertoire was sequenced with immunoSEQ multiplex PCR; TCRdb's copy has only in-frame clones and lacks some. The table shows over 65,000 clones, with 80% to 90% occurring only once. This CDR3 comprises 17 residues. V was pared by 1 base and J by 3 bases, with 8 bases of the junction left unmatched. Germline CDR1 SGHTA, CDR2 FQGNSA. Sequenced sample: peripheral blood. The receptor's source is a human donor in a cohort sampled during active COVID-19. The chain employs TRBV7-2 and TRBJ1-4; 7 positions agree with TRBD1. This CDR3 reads CASSLGPGGMSNEKLFF. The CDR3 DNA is TGTGCCAGCAGCTTAGGGCCAGGGGGGATGTCTAATGAAAAACTGTTTTTT.